The 30 T cell receptor beta chains below all came from one sample that was sequenced in a study of Ad26.COV2.S vaccination and SARS-CoV-2 variants. Treatment meaning: approximately 18 received Ad26.COV2.S at low or high dose, single or two shots; about 5 received placebo; per-sample allocation not given. Collection of samples fell on day 63 after the first vaccine or placebo injection. TCRdb's copy holds only in-frame clones and misses some; the assay was immunoSEQ multiplex PCR. The sample holds approximately 400,000 clones; roughly 80% are singletons and the top ten take about 8%. Source: peripheral blood, taken in a trial of Ad26.COV2.S vaccine versus placebo. These receptor sequences come from a person aged 18-60 years who received the Ad26.COV2.S COVID-19 vaccine or a placebo.

The gene calls are TRBV11-3 and TRBJ2-1, with a weak D call TRBD2 (6 bases). This CDR3 spans 15 amino acids. Germline V gives CDR1 SGHNT, CDR2 YENEEA. V lost 1 base, J lost 7 bases, and 14 bases lay in between. The CDR3 DNA reads TGTGCCAGCAGCTTAGGGTCGGGAGTGTGGAATGAGCAGTTCTTC. Translated: CASSLGSGVWNEQFF. The full variable domain, its missing parts supplied by reference TRBV11-3 and TRBJ2-1, is EAGVVQSPRYKIIEKKQPVAFWCNPISGHNTLYWYLQNLGQGPELLIRYENEEAVDDSQLPKDRFSAERLKGVDSTLKIQPAELGDSAVYLCASSLGSGVWNEQFFGPGTRLTVL.

The chain is built from TRBV7-6 and TRBJ2-3; D possibly corresponds to TRBD1 (6 bases). The V and J ends lost 5 bases and 1 base respectively, with 10 bases between them. This CDR3 contains 14 residues. CDR1 and CDR2 (germline): SGHVS, FNYEAQ. CDR3: CASSPRTGTDTQYF. In nucleotides, the CDR3 is TGTGCCAGCAGCCCGAGGACAGGCACAGATACGCAGTATTTT.

J is TRBJ2-7 and V is TRBV19; D not resolved. Germline V gene data show CDR1 as LNHDA and CDR2 as SQIVND (reference sequence). The CDR3 totals 14 residues. V was cut by 4 bases and J by 0 bases, with 10 bases left in between. The CDR3 nucleotides read TGTGCCAGTAGTAACGTTGCGACCTCCTACGAGCAGTACTTC. Amino acids: CASSNVATSYEQYF.

This CDR3 is CASRSGTDPYEQYF. CDR3 in DNA: TGTGCCAGCAGGTCCGGGACGGATCCCTACGAGCAGTACTTC. V and J are TRBV7-2 and TRBJ2-7; D is tentatively TRBD1 or TRBD2 (5 bases each). The CDR3 length is 14 residues. V shed 6 bases and J shed 2 bases, with 14 bases lying between them. CDR1 SGHTA and CDR2 FQGNSA come from the germline V gene. Using reference TRBV7-2 and TRBJ2-7 for the parts outside the CDR3, the full variable domain is GAGVSQSPSNKVTEKGKDVELRCDPISGHTALYWYRQSLGQGLEFLIYFQGNSAPDKSGLPSDRFSAERTGGSVSTLTIQRTQQEDSAVYLCASRSGTDPYEQYFGPGTRLTVT.

The chain couples TRBV5-4 to TRBJ1-2, with TRBD1 as a possible D gene (5 bases). V was clipped by 4 bases and J by 3 bases, with 16 bases between them. Germline V gene data show CDR1 as SGHNT and CDR2 as YYREEE (reference sequence). This CDR3 contains 15 residues. The CDR3 DNA reads as TGTGCCAGCAGCCCAGTTATTGGGGCGGACTATGGCTACACCTTC. This encodes CASSPVIGADYGYTF.

Only a few counts were recorded for this clone. The rearrangement links TRBV6-5 to TRBJ1-2; D unresolved. V lost 8 bases, J lost 5 bases, and 15 bases lay in between. Germline CDR1 reads MNHEY; CDR2 reads SVGAGI. This CDR3 comprises 13 residues. The DNA for the CDR3 is TGTGCCAGCGGAAACCTAGTTTCATATGGCTACACCTTC. Translated, it gives CASGNLVSYGYTF.

The chain recombines TRBV14 with TRBJ2-5, with D possibly TRBD2 on 6 matching bases. The CDR3 totals 16 residues. CDR1 is SGHDN, CDR2 FVKESK, per germline. The V end lost 1 base, the J end lost 5 bases, and 17 bases lay between the germline ends. The CDR3: CASSQVRSGRRETQYF. CDR3 in DNA: TGTGCCAGCAGCCAAGTCCGATCCGGGAGACGGGAGACCCAGTACTTC.

J is TRBJ2-7 and V is TRBV24-1; D is uncertain. V dropped 4 bases and J dropped 9 bases, with 18 bases sitting between them. In germline, CDR1 is KGHDR, CDR2 SFDVKD. The CDR3 consists of 14 residues. CDR3: CATSDLLRFEGQYF. The CDR3 DNA follows: TGTGCCACCAGTGACCTACTACGTTTTGAAGGGCAGTACTTC.

The table lists this clone with a count of one. The chain couples TRBV24-1 to TRBJ1-1; D unclear. Germline V CDR1 and CDR2: KGHDR, SFDVKD. Between the trimmed V and J ends, which lost 1 base and 1 base, there was a span of 6 bases. The CDR3 covers 14 residues. The CDR3 sequence is CATSDFQANTEAFF. The CDR3 nucleotides are TGTGCCACCAGTGATTTTCAGGCGAACACTGAAGCTTTCTTT.

This chain uses TRBV6-2 or TRBV6-3 with TRBJ1-1; D call uncertain. This CDR3 has 12 residues. Germline CDR1 is MNHEY and CDR2 is SVGEGT. V was pared by 0 bases and J by 11 bases, with 10 bases between. DNA of the CDR3: TGTGCCAGCAGTTACTCATGGGCTCGGGCTTTCTTT. Protein product: CASSYSWARAFF.

V gene TRBV11-2 combines with J gene TRBJ2-7, with 7 bases matching TRBD1. The CDR3 extends over 14 amino acids. V was clipped by 5 bases and J by 4 bases; unmatched bases: 8. Germline assignment: CDR1 SGHAT and CDR2 FQNNGV. CDR3 DNA: TGTGCCAGCAGCAATCAGGGGGTACCATACGAGCAGTACTTC. Amino acids: CASSNQGVPYEQYF.

The chain uses TRBV6-6 and TRBJ1-3; 7 bases agree with TRBD1. The CDR3 has 15 amino acids. V shed 6 bases and J 0 bases; nucleotides not matched to a gene: 5. Per the germline V gene, CDR1 is MNHNY and CDR2 is SVGAGI (reference sequence). The chain's CDR3 is CASSPTGLSGNTIYF. The CDR3 bases are TGTGCCAGCAGCCCGACAGGGCTCTCTGGAAACACCATATATTTT.

The chain joins TRBV28 to TRBJ1-2; possibly TRBD1 for D (5 bases). Germline V gene lookup returns CDR1 MDHEN and CDR2 SYDVKM. This CDR3 is 12 amino acids long. Trimming pared 6 bases from V and 7 bases from J, leaving 12 bases between. The DNA of the CDR3 is TGTGCCAGCAGGTTACCGGGGGGTGGCTACACCTTC. Its protein is CASRLPGGGYTF.

J is TRBJ1-2 and V is TRBV6-5; D is unresolved. The CDR3 is 13 residues long. Germline assignment: CDR1 MNHEY and CDR2 SVGAGI. The ends were cut back, 6 bases at V and 4 bases at J, with 12 bases in the middle. CDR3 amino acids: CASSLGRIYGYTF. The CDR3, as DNA: TGTGCCAGCAGCCTAGGACGGATCTATGGCTACACCTTC.

V is TRBV6-1 and J is TRBJ1-5; D possibly corresponds to TRBD1 (5 bases). The CDR3 spans 14 residues. Germline CDR1 MNHNS, CDR2 SASEGT. Deletions cut 1 base from V and 5 bases from J, with 9 bases between. In nucleotides, the CDR3 is TGTGCCAGCAGTGAAGGGGGCCGGGATCAGCCCCAGCATTTT. The encoded protein is CASSEGGRDQPQHF.

The chain couples TRBV2 to TRBJ1-2, with D maybe TRBD1 (6 bases). The V and J ends lost 9 bases and 8 bases respectively, with 13 bases between them. Germline CDR1 SNHLY, CDR2 FYNNEI. The CDR3 length is 11 residues. The CDR3 is CASLGARGYTF. In DNA form, the CDR3 reads TGTGCCAGTCTGGGGGCGCGAGGCTACACCTTC. The variable domain in full, completed from reference TRBV2 and TRBJ1-2, reads EPEVTQTPSHQVTQMGQEVILRCVPISNHLYFYWYRQILGQKVEFLVSFYNNEISEKSEIFDDQFSVERPDGSNFTLKIRSTKLEDSAMYFCASLGARGYTFGSGTRLTVV.

The V gene is TRBV3-1 (or the pseudogene TRBV3-2), the J gene TRBJ2-7; tentative D call: TRBD1 (5 bases). Trimming left V 6 bases short and J 8 bases short, with 17 bases between. This CDR3 region has 13 residues. CDR1 and CDR2 (germline): LGHDT, YNNKEL (reference sequence). The CDR3 here is CASSSPQGKQQYF. The CDR3 bases are TGTGCCAGCAGTTCCCCTCAGGGTAAACAGCAGTACTTC.

In this sample, this clone turned up a few times. This chain uses TRBV7-9 with TRBJ1-4; no reliable D call. Germline CDR1 is SEHNR and CDR2 is FQNEAQ (reference sequence). This CDR3 has 12 amino acids. V lost 5 bases and J 10 bases, leaving 11 bases between the germline ends. The CDR3 sequence is CASSPDTGKLFF. The DNA of the CDR3 is TGTGCCAGCAGCCCCGATACCGGAAAACTGTTTTTT.

This chain uses TRBV4-2 with TRBJ2-2, with 10 bases lining up with TRBD2. The germline CDR1 and CDR2 sequences are LGHNA and YNFKEQ. The length of the CDR3 is 15 residues. The junction had 12 bases not matched to a gene; V was cut back by 10 bases and J by 7 bases. DNA for the CDR3: TGTGCCACCCTAAGGCTAGCGGGAGAAGGCGGGGAGCTGTTTTTT. It translates to CATLRLAGEGGELFF.

This clone showed up just once. The rearrangement links TRBV19 to TRBJ2-3, with unresolved D. The CDR3 covers 13 residues. V dropped 10 bases and J dropped 4 bases, with 15 bases sitting between them. The germline V gene encodes CDR1 LNHDA and CDR2 SQIVND (reference sequence). The CDR3 is CATSRSQPDTQYF. In DNA form, the CDR3 reads TGTGCCACTTCAAGGAGTCAGCCAGATACGCAGTATTTT.

This clone is a singleton in its sample. CDR3 sequence reads: CASSEGGHRSVEAFF. CDR3 sequence (DNA): TGTGCCAGCAGTGAAGGGGGACACCGAAGTGTAGAAGCTTTCTTT. The rearrangement links TRBV6-1 to TRBJ1-1, with D tentatively TRBD1 (6 bases). The CDR3 is made up of 15 amino acids. Germline loops: CDR1 MNHNS, CDR2 SASEGT. Trimming took off 1 base at V and 8 bases at J, with 17 bases between the two ends.

The chain uses TRBV7-3 and TRBJ2-1, with D possibly TRBD1 on 5 matching bases. Germline loops: CDR1 SGHTA, CDR2 FQGTGA. V lost 6 bases and J lost 7, with 22 bases in between. The CDR3 is 16 residues long. For the CDR3, the DNA is TGTGCCAGCAGTTTATTTGGTCAGGGCCTTGGAAATGAGCAGTTCTTC. Amino acids: CASSLFGQGLGNEQFF.

This chain links TRBV5-1 with TRBJ2-7, with TRBD2 matching over 8 bases. The germline V gene has CDR1 SGHRS and CDR2 YFSETQ. V shed 6 bases, J shed 2 bases, and the junction held 10 bases outside the gene matches. This CDR3 region has 15 residues. The CDR3 DNA sequence: TGCGCCAGCACCCCAGCTAGCGGGTACGCCTACGAGCAGTACTTC. It is translated as CASTPASGYAYEQYF.

The sample holds a few counts of this clone. This chain links TRBV3-1 (or the pseudogene TRBV3-2) with TRBJ2-7; D possibly corresponds to TRBD2 (5 bases). The CDR3 has 17 residues. Germline assignment: CDR1 LGHDT and CDR2 YNNKEL (reference sequence). V lost 4 bases to trimming and J lost 7 bases, with 26 bases between them. CDR3 protein: CASSRYPRGSDKSEQYF. The CDR3 bases are TGTGCCAGCAGCCGCTACCCTCGCGGTAGCGATAAGAGTGAGCAGTACTTC.

The CDR3 here is CSVERAGRFTDTQYF. The CDR3 DNA reads as TGCAGCGTTGAGAGGGCCGGCCGTTTCACAGATACGCAGTATTTT. V and J are TRBV29-1 and TRBJ2-3, with D perhaps matching TRBD2 (5 bases). CDR3 length: 15 amino acids. Trimming shortened V by 3 bases and J by 2 bases, and 15 bases separated the two germline ends. The germline CDR1 and CDR2 sequences are SQVTM and ANQGSEA.

This clone was picked up a small number of times. This chain connects TRBV4-2 to TRBJ1-3; D may be TRBD1 (6 bases). Trimming took 0 bases from V and 2 from J, leaving 11 bases between them. The germline V gene has CDR1 LGHNA and CDR2 YNFKEQ. The CDR3 totals 16 residues. The CDR3, as DNA: TGTGCCAGCAGCCAAGATCTCAGGGGCACTGGAAACACCATATATTTT. Its translation is CASSQDLRGTGNTIYF.

This clone has only a few counts. Other DNA sequences within the sample encode an identical CDR3. This rearrangement joins TRBV19 to TRBJ1-5; unclear D gene. CDR1 and CDR2 (germline): LNHDA, SQIVND (reference sequence). V was trimmed by 2 bases and J by 1 base, leaving 6 bases between them. CDR3 length: 14 amino acids. The CDR3 region has the DNA TGTGCCAGTAGTATAACGGGGAGCAATCAGCCCCAGCATTTT. Encoded protein: CASSITGSNQPQHF.

The V gene is TRBV19, the J gene TRBJ2-7; D perhaps matches TRBD1 (5 bases). Germline-derived CDR1 and CDR2 are LNHDA and SQIVND (reference sequence). V was trimmed by 3 bases and J by 2 bases, leaving 11 bases between them. The CDR3 runs to 14 residues. The CDR3 is CASSMAQGAYEQYF. The DNA for the CDR3 is TGTGCCAGTAGTATGGCCCAGGGCGCCTACGAGCAGTACTTC.

In DNA form, the CDR3 reads TGTGCCAGCAGCTTAATGTACGGGGCGCAAGATACGCAGTATTTT. Its protein product is CASSLMYGAQDTQYF. The chain carries TRBV7-3 and TRBJ2-3, with D possibly called TRBD1 or TRBD2 (5 bases each). The CDR3 consists of 15 residues. Trimming took 1 base from V and 5 from J, leaving 13 bases between them. CDR1 is SGHTA and CDR2 is FQGTGA in the germline V gene.

The J gene is TRBJ1-2, the V gene TRBV4-1; perhaps TRBD1 as D (5 bases). Trimming took off 0 bases at V and 2 bases at J, with 13 bases between the two ends. The CDR3 spans 16 residues. The germline V gene encodes CDR1 MGHRA and CDR2 YSYEKL. In DNA form, the CDR3 reads TGCGCCAGCAGCCAAGATCGTAGGGGCCTCAACTATGGCTACACCTTC. Protein product: CASSQDRRGLNYGYTF.